The 17 T cell receptor beta chains listed next were all sequenced from one sample in a study of blood T cell repertoires in COVID-19. Sequencing was performed with immunoSEQ multiplex PCR; in TCRdb, only in-frame clones are kept and a portion is missing. This sample yields 140,000 to 150,000 clones, of which about 86% are seen a single time; 8.5% to 9.5% belongs to the top ten. The sequencing sample was made of peripheral blood. These receptors came from a woman between 50 and 59 years old with active or convalescent COVID-19.

The V gene is TRBV19, the J gene TRBJ1-1, with 7 nucleotides matching TRBD1. Trimming removed 7 bases from V and 0 bases from J; junction bases left unmatched: 2. The CDR3 sequence is 13 residues long. CDR1 is LNHDA, CDR2 SQIVND, per germline (reference sequence). CDR3 sequence reads: CASNRGLNTEAFF. The DNA of the CDR3 is TGTGCCAGTAACAGGGGACTGAACACTGAAGCTTTCTTT.

The V gene is TRBV10-3, the J gene TRBJ2-7; D unresolved. The germline V gene encodes CDR1 ENHRY and CDR2 SYGVKD. The CDR3 has 14 residues. V was pared by 2 bases and J by 4 bases, with 12 bases between. CDR3 bases: TGTGCCATCAGTGAGACAGCCACTCCGTACGAGCAGTACTTC. Residues: CAISETATPYEQYF.

The V gene is TRBV29-1, the J gene TRBJ2-7, with D perhaps TRBD2 (5 bases). The CDR3 length is 12 residues. Trimming cost V 1 base and J 2 bases, with 6 bases left between them. Germline lookup yields CDR1 SQVTM and CDR2 ANQGSEA. CDR3 sequence: CSVEAGTYEQYF. The CDR3 DNA is TGCAGCGTTGAAGCGGGGACCTACGAGCAGTACTTC.

This clone was counted between two and nine times. The chain has TRBV12-3 or TRBV12-4 and TRBJ1-1, with D possibly being TRBD1 (6 bases). CDR3 size: 13 residues. Trimming removed 10 bases at V and 7 bases at J, with 19 bases between. The chain's CDR3 is CAIRAGGRDEAFF. The CDR3 DNA sequence: TGTGCCATCCGCGCCGGGGGGCGCGATGAAGCTTTCTTT.

J is TRBJ2-5 and V is TRBV19, with 11 bases aligning to TRBD2. V shed 8 bases and J 1 base; nucleotides not matched to a gene: 6. This CDR3 contains 15 residues. Germline V CDR1 and CDR2: LNHDA, SQIVND (reference sequence). CDR3 amino acids: CASGPGTSGQETQYF. CDR3 in DNA: TGTGCCAGTGGCCCCGGGACTAGCGGCCAAGAGACCCAGTACTTC.

The V and J genes are TRBV3-1 (or the pseudogene TRBV3-2) and TRBJ2-3; 8 bases fit TRBD1. This CDR3 spans 12 amino acids. The germline gives CDR1 LGHDT, CDR2 YNNKEL (reference sequence). V dropped 6 bases and J dropped 10; count of bases not matched to a gene: 6. CDR3 coding DNA: TGTGCCAGCAGTCCTTTACAGGGGGCGCAGTATTTT. It encodes CASSPLQGAQYF.

The CDR3 sequence is CASTAGSGNTIYF. DNA for the CDR3: TGTGCCAGCACTGCAGGGTCTGGAAACACCATATATTTT. The V call is TRBV12-3 or TRBV12-4, the J call TRBJ1-3; D is possibly TRBD1 (5 bases). V was trimmed by 7 bases and J by 1 base, leaving 8 bases between them. The CDR3 runs to 13 residues.

The chain recombines TRBV13 with TRBJ2-1; D is ambiguous. Germline V CDR1 and CDR2: PRHDT, FYEKMQ (reference sequence). Trimming removed 2 bases at V and 4 bases at J, with 9 bases between. CDR3 length: 14 residues. CDR3 region: CASSLSVRYNEQFF. The CDR3 nucleotides are TGTGCCAGCAGCTTAAGTGTCAGATACAATGAGCAGTTCTTC.

The rearrangement uses TRBV9 and TRBJ2-1, with D possibly TRBD2 on 6 matching bases. V was pared by 7 bases and J by 8 bases, with 16 bases between. The CDR3 is 13 residues long. CDR1 and CDR2 from the germline V gene are SGDLS and YYNGEE. The CDR3 coding sequence is TGTGCCAGCGGGGGGACTTCAGCAGATGAGCAGTTCTTC. Encoded protein: CASGGTSADEQFF.

The chain has TRBV6-5 and TRBJ2-7, with TRBD1 matching over 8 bases. Losses at the gene ends were 10 bases for V and 2 bases for J; bases not matched to a gene: 13. Germline CDR1 and CDR2: MNHEY and SVGAGI. This CDR3 spans 15 amino acids. The CDR3 nucleotides read TGTGCCAACCCAAAAACCGGACAGGGCACCTACGAGCAGTACTTC. Its protein product is CANPKTGQGTYEQYF.

This clone was detected once. This chain uses TRBV5-1 with TRBJ2-7; TRBD1 aligns across 8 bases. CDR1 and CDR2 (germline): SGHRS, YFSETQ. This CDR3 has 18 amino acids. J lost 3 bases, V lost 4 bases, and 18 bases had no gene match. Here the CDR3 DNA reads TGCGCCAGCAGCGAAAACGTCCGTGACAGGGGAAACCGCTACGAGCAGTACTTC. Translating it yields CASSENVRDRGNRYEQYF.

The chain couples TRBV5-1 to TRBJ2-5; D uncertain. CDR3 length: 13 residues. Trimming took 0 bases from V and 2 from J, leaving 5 bases between them. CDR1 and CDR2 from the germline V gene are SGHRS and YFSETQ. The CDR3 loop reads CASSLDSQETQYF. CDR3 DNA: TGCGCCAGCAGCTTGGACAGTCAAGAGACCCAGTACTTC.

The rearrangement links TRBV28 to TRBJ2-5; D gene unclear. V shed 4 bases and J shed 4 bases, with 10 bases lying between them. The length of the CDR3 is 13 residues. Looked up from germline, CDR1 is MDHEN and CDR2 is SYDVKM. CDR3 in DNA: TGTGCCAGCAGTTCCCCGCTGAGAGAGACCCAGTACTTC. Translation: CASSSPLRETQYF.

The chain is built from TRBV28 and TRBJ1-1; unclear D gene. The CDR3 runs to 14 residues. Trimming shortened V by 3 bases and J by 0 bases, and 8 bases separated the two germline ends. Germline CDR1 MDHEN, CDR2 SYDVKM. The CDR3 DNA follows: TGTGCCAGCAGTTTTGTGCACATGAACACTGAAGCTTTCTTT. Protein sequence: CASSFVHMNTEAFF.

V and J are TRBV9 and TRBJ2-7; TRBD2 matches 7 bases. J gave up 0 bases and V 0 bases, and 6 bases lay outside the gene matches. CDR1 and CDR2 (germline): SGDLS, YYNGEE. This CDR3 is 16 amino acids long. This CDR3 reads CASSVGGSGRSYEQYF. DNA for the CDR3: TGTGCCAGCAGCGTAGGGGGTAGCGGGCGCTCCTACGAGCAGTACTTC.

CDR3 in amino acids: CASSQSSSGPYQETQYF. The CDR3 nucleotides read TGTGCCAGCAGCCAATCATCTAGCGGCCCGTACCAAGAGACCCAGTACTTC. The chain has TRBV4-2 and TRBJ2-5; TRBD2 aligns across 7 bases. Germline CDR1 reads LGHNA; CDR2 reads YNFKEQ. This CDR3 region has 17 residues. The ends lost 2 bases at V and 0 bases at J; junction bases unmatched: 9.

The rearrangement uses TRBV5-1 and TRBJ2-7, with 11 positions matching TRBD1. Trimming at V came to 5 bases and at J to 4 bases, leaving 5 bases not matched to a gene. The CDR3 has 14 amino acids. Germline V CDR1 and CDR2: SGHRS, YFSETQ. CDR3 DNA sequence: TGCGCCAGCAGAAGGACAGGGGGCCCTTACGAGCAGTACTTC. Encoded protein: CASRRTGGPYEQYF. Full variable domain (rest looked up from reference TRBV5-1 and TRBJ2-7): KAGVTQTPRYLIKTRGQQVTLSCSPISGHRSVSWYQQTPGQGLQFLFEYFSETQRNKGNFPGRFSGRQFSNSRSEMNVSTLELGDSALYLCASRRTGGPYEQYFGPGTRLTVT.